The TCR beta chain described here comes from a study of CD8 T cell repertoires and HIV-1 epitope variants. Study-level background: Twenty-five autologous and known Gag and Nef epitope variant peptides each stimulated T cells separately. Tested: three Gag epitope families, Nef HW9 and YT9. Enriched T cells were co-cultured with equal numbers of autologous T cell-negative antigen-presenting cells.

Study-level results: The TAALDMSHF plasma variant had no responses, unlike KF9 (about 5 clonotypes) and HW9 (one).

TCRdb keeps only in-frame clones here, not all; method: immunoSEQ multiplex PCR. Of approximately 4,800 clones in the sample, 60% to 80% were seen once. Germline lookup yields CDR1 MNHEY and CDR2 SVGAGI. The CDR3 sequence is 14 residues long. Trimming removed 3 bases from V and 2 bases from J, with 11 bases in between. Concerning this clone: Its antigen is undetermined.

The chain is built from TRBV6-5 and TRBJ2-7, with D tentatively TRBD1 (6 bases). The specimen was cultured CD8+ T cells derived from PBMCs. The clonotype was recovered from a male donor with HIV. CDR3 DNA: TGTGCCAGCAGTTATGGAGGACAGACCTACGAGCAGTACTTC. It encodes CASSYGGQTYEQYF.